Listed below are T cell receptor beta chains from one sample, sequenced in a study of a mutant IDH1 vaccine in newly diagnosed glioma. Using immunoSEQ multiplex PCR, the repertoire was profiled, and TCRdb retains in-frame clones only, with some absent. This table holds under 25,000 clones, 93% found once. Sequenced material: PBMCs, taken from a glioma patient treated with radiotherapy, temozolomide or both. All receptors derive from a man aged 35 to 55 with glioma. The CDR3 runs from the conserved cysteine through the conserved F or W. The order of the fields is clone size, J gene, V gene, D gene, CDR3 protein, CDR3 DNA. The D gene is left open where the match is weak. Clone size is given for some rows only: seen once, a few or many times, or a class if the clone is expanded.

size: NA; J: TRBJ2-1; V: TRBV5-8; D: TRBD2; CDR3: CASSLGLAGINEQFF; DNA: TGTGCCAGCAGCTTGGGACTAGCGGGAATCAATGAGCAGTTCTTC
size: NA; J: TRBJ1-3; V: TRBV7-2; D: TRBD1; CDR3: CASSVRQGATIYF; DNA: TGTGCCAGCAGCGTGCGACAGGGTGCCACCATATATTTT
size: NA; J: TRBJ2-1; V: TRBV28; D: TRBD2; CDR3: CASSLTASGSEGEQFF; DNA: TGTGCCAGCAGTTTAACGGCTAGCGGGAGCGAGGGTGAGCAGTTCTTC
size: NA; J: TRBJ2-7; V: TRBV10-3; D: NA; CDR3: CATTPSREPAYEQYF; DNA: TGTGCCACCACCCCTTCCAGAGAGCCCGCCTACGAGCAGTACTTC
size: NA; J: TRBJ1-3; V: TRBV27; D: NA; CDR3: CASSLLGSVGNTIYF; DNA: TGTGCCAGCAGTTTATTGGGGTCGGTTGGAAACACCATATATTTT
size: NA; J: TRBJ2-6; V: TRBV11-2; D: NA; CDR3: CASSDYGAALTF; DNA: TGTGCCAGCAGCGACTATGGGGCGGCCCTGACTTTC
size: NA; J: TRBJ2-3; V: TRBV9; D: NA; CDR3: CASSAAPDTDTQYF; DNA: TGTGCCTCGTCGGCGGCTCCTGACACAGATACGCAGTATTTT
size: NA; J: TRBJ1-5; V: TRBV25-1; D: TRBD1; CDR3: CASSEPGTGNQPQHF; DNA: TGTGCCAGCAGTGAACCCGGGACAGGTAATCAGCCCCAGCATTTT
size: NA; J: TRBJ1-1; V: TRBV25-1; D: NA; CDR3: CASSEVIGPEAFF; DNA: TGTGCCAGCAGTGAAGTTATAGGGCCTGAAGCTTTCTTT
size: NA; J: TRBJ1-1; V: TRBV7-2; D: NA; CDR3: CASSGRARNTEAFF; DNA: TGTGCCAGCAGCGGGAGGGCGAGGAACACTGAAGCTTTCTTT
size: once; J: TRBJ2-5; V: TRBV7-9; D: NA; CDR3: CASSLTQETQYF; DNA: TGTGCCAGCAGCTTAACACAAGAGACCCAGTACTTC
size: NA; J: TRBJ2-5; V: TRBV4-3; D: NA; CDR3: CASSQASGVETQYF; DNA: TGCGCCAGCAGCCAAGCTTCTGGGGTGGAGACCCAGTACTTC
size: once; J: TRBJ2-3; V: TRBV4-1; D: TRBD2; CDR3: CASSPRLSGRTDTQYF; DNA: TGCGCCAGCAGCCCTAGGCTTAGCGGGAGAACAGATACGCAGTATTTT
size: NA; J: TRBJ1-2; V: TRBV7-2; D: TRBD1; CDR3: CASSSRQGGGYTF; DNA: TGTGCCAGCAGCTCCCGACAGGGTGGCGGCTACACCTTC
size: once; J: TRBJ2-1; V: TRBV29-1; D: NA; CDR3: CSVMPGDPYNEQFF; DNA: TGCAGCGTGATGCCCGGGGACCCTTACAATGAGCAGTTCTTC
size: NA; J: TRBJ2-5; V: TRBV5-8; D: TRBD2; CDR3: CASGTSGDPQETQYF; DNA: TGTGCCAGCGGGACTAGCGGGGACCCTCAAGAGACCCAGTACTTC
size: once; J: TRBJ1-5; V: TRBV19; D: TRBD1; CDR3: CANPQGALQPQHF; DNA: TGTGCCAATCCCCAGGGGGCACTTCAGCCCCAGCATTTT
size: NA; J: TRBJ1-1; V: TRBV19; D: TRBD1; CDR3: CASRTGRNTEAFF; DNA: TGTGCCAGTCGGACAGGGAGGAACACTGAAGCTTTCTTT
size: NA; J: TRBJ2-3; V: TRBV2; D: TRBD2; CDR3: CASSWPPAGAIDTQYF; DNA: TGTGCCAGCAGTTGGCCCCCAGCGGGAGCGATAGATACGCAGTATTTT
size: NA; J: TRBJ1-2; V: TRBV28; D: NA; CDR3: CASSLGGRGYGYTF; DNA: TGTGCCAGCAGTTTAGGGGGGCGCGGCTATGGCTACACCTTC
size: NA; J: TRBJ2-1; V: TRBV13; D: NA; CDR3: CASSLGPGTGNEQFF; DNA: TGTGCCAGCAGCTTAGGTCCCGGGACCGGTAATGAGCAGTTCTTC
size: few; J: TRBJ1-1; V: TRBV5-1; D: NA; CDR3: CASSLGGVSGNTEAFF; DNA: TGCGCCAGCAGCCTGGGGGGGGTCTCAGGGAACACTGAAGCTTTCTTT
size: NA; J: TRBJ2-3; V: TRBV5-1; D: TRBD2; CDR3: CASSQGLIGTSPLDTQYF; DNA: TGCGCCAGCAGCCAAGGACTGATCGGGACTAGCCCTCTAGATACGCAGTATTTT
size: NA; J: TRBJ1-2; V: TRBV29-1; D: NA; CDR3: CSVEEVQGYGYTF; DNA: TGCAGCGTTGAAGAGGTCCAGGGGTATGGCTACACCTTC
size: NA; J: TRBJ1-1; V: TRBV2; D: TRBD1; CDR3: CASSGDSPEAFF; DNA: TGTGCCAGCAGTGGGGACAGCCCCGAAGCTTTCTTT
size: once; J: TRBJ2-3; V: TRBV7-7; D: TRBD2; CDR3: CASSLGSGKTDTQYF; DNA: TGTGCCAGCAGCTTAGGAAGCGGGAAAACAGATACGCAGTATTTT
size: once; J: TRBJ2-2; V: TRBV14; D: NA; CDR3: CASSQGSGELFF; DNA: TGTGCCAGCAGCCAAGGGTCCGGGGAGCTGTTTTTT